This T cell receptor beta chain was captured by sequencing in a study of cytomegalovirus exposure and HLA in healthy donors. Study conclusions and caveats: Specificity of a few CMV-associated chains for CMV antigens was verified in vitro. Rare TCR sequences predominated, though certain public TCRs were found in many donors.

The repertoire was sequenced with immunoSEQ multiplex PCR; TCRdb's copy has only in-frame clones and lacks some. The sample records 150,000 to 250,000 clones, approximately 82% being singletons. The CDR3 consists of 13 residues. Looked up from germline, CDR1 is SGHTS and CDR2 is YDEGEE. Unmatched junction bases numbered 7, after V lost 4 bases and J lost 9 bases. It was the roughly 120-subject validation cohort, separate from the approximately 670-subject first cohort, to which the donors belonged. As regards this clone: Its antigen is undetermined.

The material sequenced was PBMCs. This rearrangement joins TRBV5-8 to TRBJ2-1, with 7 bases fitting TRBD1. The receptor comes from a woman younger than 45 in good health and CMV-seropositive. The DNA for the CDR3 is TGTGCCAGCAGCCCATCGTCAGGGGGTGAGCAGTTCTTC. This translates into CASSPSSGGEQFF.